This record looks at one TCR beta chain sequence and its context. This clone's antigen is unknown. No per-base quality is available; no much larger clone lies one base away. CDR1 is given as MNHNS and CDR2 as SASEGT, both from the germline V gene. Trimming takes 6 bases off V and 0 bases off J; junction bases not matched to a gene: 7. The CDR3 holds 15 amino acids from the cysteine to the phenylalanine. The DNA shown is the 45-base CDR3, in frame from base 1. The data belong to a study of T-cell memory formation after mild COVID-19 (dated by TCRdb to about 2021). For the wider study: TCR sequence clusters from the two donors were largely donor specific. In two donors, T-cell clones that expanded and contracted after mild COVID-19 were tracked by sequencing TCRalpha and TCRbeta repertoires over time. The cohort comprised two young, previously healthy adult volunteers, one female and one male. The full study reports these points: Clones that contracted from day 15 to 85 showed balanced CD4/CD8 phenotypes, whereas a second wave of clones that expanded from day 15 to 37 leaned towards CD4+. Some responding clones were found in pre-infection memory, which suggests that pre-existing cross-reactive memory T cells took part in the SARS-CoV-2 response. The second-wave clones that peaked on day 37 were not confirmed to be SARS-CoV-2 specific. The study covered only a couple of mild cases, and larger cohorts including severe cases with pre-infection samples were considered necessary. Contracting CD4+ clones were found mainly in CM and EM memory subsets, while CD8+ clones were enriched in EMRA.

PBMCs were isolated by Ficoll-Paque density gradient centrifugation. Sequencing used an Illumina NovaSeq 6000. TCRalpha and TCRbeta cDNA libraries were built by 5'RACE with constant-segment primers, adding sample barcodes and unique molecular identifiers. Trizol reagent was used to extract RNA from every sample. Amplification of the libraries took two PCR steps, and the second step added a second sample barcode plus Illumina TruSeq adapters. Sequencing of the libraries was done on an Illumina NovaSeq, producing 2 x 150 bp paired-end reads. The authors' analysis ran thus. The reads were demultiplexed and collapsed into UMI-guided consensus sequences using migec v1.2.7. Using mixcr v2.1.11, UMI consensuses were aligned to TRA and TRB V and J templates and then assembled into clonotypes. A clonotype was counted as expanded or contracted only if both edgeR and NoisET called the change significant, with noise models trained on biological replicates. For edgeR calls, the thresholds were a false discovery rate-adjusted p below 0.01 and a log2 fold-change of 1. As an exploratory analysis of dynamics, PCA with hierarchical clustering was applied to max-normalized trajectories of the 1000 most abundant clonotypes. The CD4 or CD8 phenotype of responding clones was assigned using the separately sequenced CD4+ and CD8+ repertoires. The public reads were reanalyzed by TCRdb: fastp trimming at Q25, MiXCR alignment, in-frame beta chains only. All rows with the same CDR3 protein become a single entry with the most common DNA and genes. TCRdb, not the original authors, processed these V and J calls. In this sample the table shows about 430,000 distinct CDR3 sequences, 20% to 25% of which occur a single time. Roughly 8.9% of the sample comes from the top ten.

This sequence uses TRBV6-1 and TRBJ1-1, with TRBD1 identical over 7 junction bases. The sample comprised PBMCs or a T cell subset sorted from them (not recorded which). The clonotype was recovered from an adult woman who had mild COVID-19 (a few samples of this study predate the infection). The sample titles of this study are shuffled in the database, so cell type and time point are left out; the donor was told from shared clones. The CDR3 protein sequence reads: CASSSGQAVNTEAFF. The DNA sequence follows: TGTGCCAGCAGCTCAGGACAGGCGGTGAACACTGAAGCTTTCTTT.